A selection of T cell receptor beta chains follows, all from one sample in a study of cytomegalovirus exposure and HLA in healthy donors. Produced via immunoSEQ multiplex PCR; TCRdb's table is partial and in-frame only. Found here are roughly 160,000 clones, approximately 73% of them singletons; the top ten hold roughly 5.2%. Sequencing input: PBMCs. Receptor source: a woman between 18 and 29 years old in good health and CMV-seropositive. Both conserved end residues are part of each CDR3. D genes are given only for firm matches. The size entry is marked missing in some rows and otherwise reads once, few, many or a size class.

TRBJ2-7 TRBV6-6 . . TGTGCCAGCAGTCCTCCGGACAGCTACTACGAGCAGTACTTC CASSPPDSYYEQYF
TRBJ1-1 TRBV7-2 . TRBD1 TGTGCCAGCAGCGCCGGACAGGTGAACACTGAAGCTTTCTTT CASSAGQVNTEAFF
TRBJ2-7 TRBV4-1 . . TGCGCCAGCAGCCAACCTTGGGCGGGGATCTACGAGCAGTACTTC CASSQPWAGIYEQYF
TRBJ1-1 TRBV7-9 . . TGTGCCAGCAGCTTAGCGGGCAGATTGAACACTGAAGCTTTCTTT CASSLAGRLNTEAFF
TRBJ2-2 TRBV11-1 few TRBD2 TGTGCCAGCACCTTAAGGGGCGGGGGGAACACCGGGGAGCTGTTTTTT CASTLRGGGNTGELFF
TRBJ1-3 TRBV6-6 . . TGTGCCAGCAGCCCCTCAGACAGTTACTCTGGAAACACCATATATTTT CASSPSDSYSGNTIYF
TRBJ2-3 TRBV11-1 . . TGTGCCAGCAGGCACAGGGGGGGGACAGATACGCAGTATTTT CASRHRGGTDTQYF
TRBJ2-7 TRBV10-3 . TRBD1 TGTGCCATCAGTGAGAACAGGGGAAGCGAGCAGTACTTC CAISENRGSEQYF
TRBJ2-3 TRBV29-1 . . TGCAGCGCCCCACTAGAACCCCGATCCACAGATACGCAGTATTTT CSAPLEPRSTDTQYF
TRBJ2-5 TRBV5-1 . . TGCGCCAGCAGCTACAAAGAGACCCAGTACTTC CASSYKETQYF
TRBJ2-3 TRBV5-1 . . TGCGCCAGCAAAGACAGGCGCCTTACAGATACGCAGTATTTT CASKDRRLTDTQYF
TRBJ2-7 TRBV7-6 . TRBD2 TGTGCCAGCAGCTTAGACGGGGGGGCCGTTCTAGCCCACGAGCAGTACTTC CASSLDGGAVLAHEQYF
TRBJ2-1 TRBV10-3 once TRBD2 TGTGCCATCAGTGAGGCACTAGCGGGATCCAATGAGCAGTTCTTC CAISEALAGSNEQFF
TRBJ2-7 TRBV5-1 . TRBD1 TGCGCCAGCAGCTTGGTGGGGACAGGGGCCTACGAGCAGTACTTC CASSLVGTGAYEQYF
TRBJ2-7 TRBV6-5 . . TGTGCCAGCACCGGGGGCGGGGGCCACGAGCAGTACTTC CASTGGGGHEQYF
TRBJ1-5 TRBV27 . TRBD1 TGTGCCAGCAGTATAGCCGGGACAGGGTCGACTCAGCCCCAGCATTTT CASSIAGTGSTQPQHF
TRBJ2-1 TRBV15 . TRBD2 TGTGCCACCAGCTCGGGACTAGCAGTGCCGGATGAGCAGTTCTTC CATSSGLAVPDEQFF
TRBJ2-5 TRBV27 . TRBD1 TGTGCCAGCAGTCCCGGACAGGGGACGCTTCAAGAGACCCAGTACTTC CASSPGQGTLQETQYF
TRBJ1-6 TRBV27 few . TGTGCCAGCAGTTCAGGGTTGAGGGGGAATTCACCCCTCCACTTT CASSSGLRGNSPLHF
TRBJ2-5 TRBV5-6 . . TGTGCCAGCAGCCTGAGGGTGGTTCGGGGGGAGACCCAGTACTTC CASSLRVVRGETQYF
TRBJ2-5 TRBV5-1 . . TGCGCCAGCAGCTTGGGGGAGACAGGACAAGAGACCCAGTACTTC CASSLGETGQETQYF
TRBJ2-1 TRBV6-1 once . TGTGCCACACAGGGAGACCCCTACAATGAGCAGTTCTTC CATQGDPYNEQFF
TRBJ2-7 TRBV5-5 . TRBD1 TGTGCCAGCACCTATGGGACAGCGTCCTACGAGCAGTACTTC CASTYGTASYEQYF
TRBJ2-1 TRBV7-8 . . TGTGCCAGCAGCTTCACTAGCCAGGGGGCCTACAATGAGCAGTTCTTC CASSFTSQGAYNEQFF
TRBJ2-5 TRBV7-9 . TRBD2 TGTGCCAGCAGCTTAGTTATCACTAGCGGGGGTCAAGAGACCCAGTACTTC CASSLVITSGGQETQYF
TRBJ2-3 TRBV13 . . TGTGCCAGCAGCTTTGTCTACGGGACGCAGTATTTT CASSFVYGTQYF
TRBJ1-1 TRBV28 few TRBD1 TGTGCCAGCAACCCGGACAGGGCTGACACTGAAGCTTTCTTT CASNPDRADTEAFF
TRBJ1-2 TRBV6-5 . TRBD1 TGTGCCAGCAGAGGGGGCTTAAACTATGGCTACACCTTC CASRGGLNYGYTF
TRBJ2-6 TRBV5-8 few . TGTGCCAGCAGCCGGGACAACCGGGGGGCCAACGTCCTGACTTTC CASSRDNRGANVLTF
TRBJ2-1 TRBV7-3 . TRBD2 TGTGCCAGCAGCGCCGGGACTAGCACTTACAATGAGCAGTTCTTC CASSAGTSTYNEQFF
TRBJ2-3 TRBV5-6 . . TGTGCCAGCAGCTTGGGACAGAGCACAGATACGCAGTATTTT CASSLGQSTDTQYF
TRBJ2-5 TRBV19 . . TGTGCCAGTAGTATTAATGAGAGGGAGACCCAGTACTTC CASSINERETQYF
TRBJ2-2 TRBV5-1 many . TGCGCCAGCAGCCCATCACAGGGAAATACGAACACCGGGGAGCTGTTTTTT CASSPSQGNTNTGELFF
TRBJ2-2 TRBV2 . . TGTGCCAGCAGGGGTGACAGCTACACCGGGGAGCTGTTTTTT CASRGDSYTGELFF
TRBJ2-1 TRBV11-3 . . TGTGCCAGCAGCCGAGGTTCCTACAATGAGCAGTTCTTC CASSRGSYNEQFF
TRBJ2-7 TRBV2 . . TGTGCCAGCATGGGCAGCTCCTACGAGCAGTACTTC CASMGSSYEQYF
TRBJ2-7 TRBV11-2 . . TGTGCCAGCAGCCCGACTAACAGGGTACGAGGGGAGCAGTACTTC CASSPTNRVRGEQYF
TRBJ2-2 TRBV6-1 . . TGTGCCAGCAGTTTAAACACCGGGGAGCTGTTTTTT CASSLNTGELFF
TRBJ2-7 TRBV4-1 . . TGCGCCAGCAGCCAAGATGCAGGGGAATACTACGAGCAGTACTTC CASSQDAGEYYEQYF
TRBJ1-2 TRBV30 . . TGTGCCTGGAGTGTAGGAGGAGGCTACACCTTC CAWSVGGGYTF
TRBJ2-4 TRBV9 once TRBD2 TGTGCCAGCAGCCCTAGCGGGGGGGGGACCAAAAACATTCAGTACTTC CASSPSGGGTKNIQYF
TRBJ1-1 TRBV6-5 . . TGTGCCAGCAGTTACTTAAAACAGGGGAACACTGAAGCTTTCTTT CASSYLKQGNTEAFF
TRBJ2-1 TRBV27 . . TGTGCCAGCAGTTTATGGGGGGGGCCGGGGGGTGAGCAGTTCTTC CASSLWGGPGGEQFF
TRBJ1-3 TRBV6-1 . . TGTGCCAGCAGTGGCGGTAGTCGGGCTGGAAACACCATATATTTT CASSGGSRAGNTIYF
TRBJ2-7 TRBV7-9 . . TGTTCCAGCAGCATGCGACAGTACGAGCAGTACTTC CSSSMRQYEQYF
TRBJ2-5 TRBV7-7 . TRBD2 TGTGCTAGCAGCTTCAGCGGGGAGGAGACCCAGTACTTC CASSFSGEETQYF
TRBJ2-3 TRBV5-4 . TRBD2 TGTGCCAGCAGGGCCGGGACTACAACTAGCACAGATACGCAGTATTTT CASRAGTTTSTDTQYF